Following are 22 T cell receptor beta chains from one sample sequenced in a study of identical twins. TCRdb passed the 5' RACE reads through MiXCR, listing each CDR3 protein once. The repertoire consists of approximately 490,000 distinct CDR3 sequences, with around 24% occurring once and the leading ten covering about 0.5%. Separately, the same data were catalogued under a study of yellow fever vaccine responses in identical twins.

Sequencing used CD4+ T cells sorted from blood. These receptors were obtained from a woman aged 18-29 years in good health.

In its sample, this clonotype was seen many times. This chain uses TRBV5-1 with TRBJ1-2; D might be TRBD1 (5 bases). CDR3 size: 15 residues. From germline, CDR1 is SGHRS and CDR2 YFSETQ. V lost 4 bases, J lost 1 base, and 14 bases lay in between. CDR3 in DNA: TGCGCCAGCAGCCCTATCGACAGCCTTAACTATGGCTACACCTTC. It encodes CASSPIDSLNYGYTF.

The chain uses TRBV15 and TRBJ2-1, with D maybe TRBD2 (6 bases). The germline V gene encodes CDR1 LNHNV and CDR2 YYDKDF (reference sequence). V dropped 1 base and J dropped 0 bases, with 16 bases sitting between them. The CDR3 extends over 18 amino acids. Written as DNA, the CDR3 is TGTGCCACCAGCAGAGCGGTTAGCGGAAAGAGCTCCTACAATGAGCAGTTCTTC. It yields the protein CATSRAVSGKSSYNEQFF.

This clonotype has just a few counts. The rearrangement uses TRBV5-1 and TRBJ2-3; 8 nucleotides agree with TRBD2. V lost 4 bases and J lost 1; bases outside the gene matches: 5. The CDR3 has 15 residues. Per the germline V gene, CDR1 is SGHRS and CDR2 is YFSETQ. CDR3 protein: CASSQSGRRTDTQYF. The CDR3 coding sequence is TGCGCCAGCAGCCAGAGCGGGAGACGCACAGATACGCAGTATTTT.

The chain uses TRBV29-1 and TRBJ2-3, with D perhaps matching TRBD1 (5 bases). The V gene's germline CDR1 is SQVTM and CDR2 ANQGSEA. V shed 4 bases and J shed 0 bases, with 14 bases lying between them. This CDR3 has 15 amino acids. CDR3 amino acids: CSVALEGQSTDTQYF. The CDR3 DNA reads TGCAGCGTTGCCCTCGAAGGACAAAGCACAGATACGCAGTATTTT.

The chain employs TRBV11-2 and TRBJ2-5; possible D gene TRBD2, 5 bases. The V end lost 1 base, the J end lost 2 bases, and 11 bases lay between the germline ends. The CDR3 loop spans 15 amino acids. Germline V CDR1 and CDR2: SGHAT, FQNNGV. The CDR3 coding sequence is TGTGCCAGCAGCTTAGGAGGGTACGGGCAAGAGACCCAGTACTTC. Amino acids: CASSLGGYGQETQYF.

The chain couples TRBV24-1 to TRBJ2-1; 8 nucleotides agree with TRBD2. V shed 8 bases and J 0 bases; nucleotides not matched to a gene: 14. CDR3 length equals 18 residues. CDR1 is KGHDR, CDR2 SFDVKD, per germline. CDR3: CATTQVTSGNLSYNEQFF. The CDR3 nucleotides read TGTGCCACCACCCAGGTCACTAGCGGCAACCTCTCCTACAATGAGCAGTTCTTC.

J is TRBJ1-2 and V is TRBV6-1; D is unresolved. This CDR3 comprises 15 residues. Per germline, CDR1 MNHNS and CDR2 SASEGT. The V gene lost 1 base and the J gene lost 6 bases, with 15 bases spanning the gap. The CDR3 region is CASSEVSWSWDGYTF. The DNA for the CDR3 is TGTGCCAGCAGTGAAGTCTCGTGGTCCTGGGATGGCTACACCTTC.

This clonotype was observed many times. The chain couples TRBV7-9 to TRBJ1-2, with D uncertain. CDR1 and CDR2 from the germline V gene are SEHNR and FQNEAQ (reference sequence). The V end lost 5 bases, the J end lost 6 bases, and 16 bases lay between the germline ends. There are 14 residues in the CDR3. The CDR3 sequence: CASSPRWVGNGYTF. As DNA, the CDR3 is TGTGCCAGCAGCCCCAGGTGGGTCGGAAATGGCTACACCTTC. The whole variable domain, filled in from reference TRBV7-9 and TRBJ1-2, reads DTGVSQNPRHKITKRGQNVTFRCDPISEHNRLYWYRQTLGQGPEFLTYFQNEAQLEKSRLLSDRFSAERPKGSFSTLEIQRTEQGDSAMYLCASSPRWVGNGYTFGSGTRLTVV.

The chain recombines TRBV4-1 with TRBJ1-1; D is unresolved. The CDR3 totals 12 residues. In germline, CDR1 is MGHRA, CDR2 YSYEKL. Trimming removed 1 base at V and 7 bases at J, with 7 bases between. The CDR3 region is CASSQGGGEAFF. In DNA form, the CDR3 reads TGCGCCAGCAGCCAAGGGGGAGGTGAAGCTTTCTTT.

The chain uses TRBV12-3 or TRBV12-4 and TRBJ2-2; 8 bases line up with TRBD1. The CDR3 consists of 15 residues. Trimming at V came to 3 bases and at J to 5 bases, leaving 5 bases not matched to a gene. The CDR3, as DNA: TGTGCCAGCAGTTTGCGCAGGGGGCTTACCGGGGAGCTGTTTTTT. This translates into CASSLRRGLTGELFF.

This chain uses TRBV5-1 with TRBJ2-5, with D maybe TRBD1 (6 bases). CDR3 length: 16 residues. Trimming stripped 2 bases from V and 2 bases from J, with 16 bases between. Germline values: CDR1 SGHRS, CDR2 YFSETQ. For the CDR3, the DNA is TGCGCCAGCAGCTTTCAAGGGGGAGCGTGGCAAGAGACCCAGTACTTC. It yields the protein CASSFQGGAWQETQYF.

J is TRBJ2-5 and V is TRBV7-9, with TRBD1 matching 8 bases. CDR1 SEHNR and CDR2 FQNEAQ come from the germline V gene (reference sequence). Unmatched junction bases numbered 11, after V lost 3 bases and J lost 5 bases. This CDR3 is 16 amino acids long. The DNA for the CDR3 is TGTGCCAGCAGCTTTGGACAGACAGGGGCAAGGGAGACCCAGTACTTC. Translation gives CASSFGQTGARETQYF.

The chain joins TRBV29-1 to TRBJ2-3, with unresolved D. Germline lookup yields CDR1 SQVTM and CDR2 ANQGSEA. Trimming cost V 8 bases and J 2 bases, with 11 bases left between them. CDR3 size: 12 residues. In DNA form, the CDR3 reads TGCAGCCTTTCTTTAGCCACAGATACGCAGTATTTT. Translation: CSLSLATDTQYF.

This clonotype turned up a few times. CDR3 amino acids: CAISEFRDQPYEQYF. The CDR3 DNA follows: TGTGCCATCAGTGAGTTTAGGGACCAGCCTTACGAGCAGTACTTC. The chain is built from TRBV10-3 and TRBJ2-7; the D call may be TRBD1 or TRBD2 (5 bases each). Germline V gene lookup returns CDR1 ENHRY and CDR2 SYGVKD. V was clipped by 1 base and J by 4 bases, with 14 bases between them. The CDR3 is 15 residues long.

This clonotype was seen only a few times. The V call is TRBV5-1, the J call TRBJ2-3; D remains unclear. This CDR3 is 13 amino acids long. Trimming shortened V by 0 bases and J by 12 bases, and 14 bases separated the two germline ends. Per germline, CDR1 SGHRS and CDR2 YFSETQ. The CDR3 region has the DNA TGCGCCAGCAGCTTGGGGGCAATTCCTCCTCAGTATTTT. Translated: CASSLGAIPPQYF.

This clonotype was found a few times. The genes are TRBV12-3 or TRBV12-4 and TRBJ2-6; D is uncertain. V was shortened by 3 bases and J by 1 base, with 16 bases between the two germline ends. The CDR3 sequence is 18 residues long. The CDR3 DNA reads as TGTGCCAGCAGTTTGGCCCGCCGCACGCCGTCTGGGGCCAACGTCCTGACTTTC. This sequence encodes CASSLARRTPSGANVLTF.

CDR3 sequence: CASSSSGTTKNIQYF. The CDR3 nucleotides read TGTGCCAGCAGTTCATCCGGGACTACCAAAAACATTCAGTACTTC. The chain joins TRBV12-3 or TRBV12-4 to TRBJ2-4; 7 bases align to TRBD2. The CDR3 is made up of 15 amino acids. With V trimmed by 4 bases and J by 2 bases, 5 bases remained unmatched.

In its sample, this clonotype was seen a few times. This chain connects TRBV12-3 or TRBV12-4 to TRBJ1-3; D ambiguous. The CDR3 spans 15 residues. V dropped 7 bases and J dropped 0 bases, with 13 bases sitting between them. CDR3 bases: TGTGCCAGCACGAGTACACCAAGCTCTGGAAACACCATATATTTT. It encodes CASTSTPSSGNTIYF.

The chain has TRBV20-1 and TRBJ2-5; the match to TRBD2 covers 7 bases. Trimming at V came to 6 bases and at J to 2 bases, leaving 6 bases not matched to a gene. This CDR3 spans 13 amino acids. The germline CDR1 and CDR2 sequences are DFQATT and SNEGSKA (reference sequence). The CDR3 nucleotides read TGCAGTGCCGACGGGGACTATCAAGAGACCCAGTACTTC. Its protein is CSADGDYQETQYF.

This clonotype appeared a few times. This chain joins TRBV18 and TRBJ2-7; TRBD2 is a possible D gene (5 bases). With 6 bases removed from V and 0 bases from J, the gap between germline ends came to 9 bases. This CDR3 has 13 amino acids. Germline CDR1 is KGHSH and CDR2 is LQKENI. CDR3 sequence reads: CASSGDGSYEQYV. The CDR3 DNA sequence: TGTGCCAGCTCCGGGGATGGCTCCTACGAGCAGTACGTC.

The V and J genes are TRBV5-1 and TRBJ2-5; the D call may be TRBD1 or TRBD2 (5 bases each). V was shortened by 3 bases and J by 1 base, with 13 bases between the two germline ends. CDR3 length: 15 residues. The V gene's germline CDR1 is SGHRS and CDR2 YFSETQ. Here the CDR3 reads CASSWGLLSQETQYF. DNA for the CDR3: TGCGCCAGCAGCTGGGGGTTACTCTCCCAAGAGACCCAGTACTTC.

The V call is TRBV20-1, the J call TRBJ1-1; D perhaps matches TRBD1 (5 bases). This CDR3 spans 12 amino acids. Germline CDR1 is DFQATT and CDR2 is SNEGSKA (reference sequence). V dropped 6 bases and J dropped 1 base, with 9 bases sitting between them. CDR3 sequence: CSAVGPNTEAFF. The CDR3 DNA is TGCAGTGCGGTGGGACCGAACACTGAAGCTTTCTTT.